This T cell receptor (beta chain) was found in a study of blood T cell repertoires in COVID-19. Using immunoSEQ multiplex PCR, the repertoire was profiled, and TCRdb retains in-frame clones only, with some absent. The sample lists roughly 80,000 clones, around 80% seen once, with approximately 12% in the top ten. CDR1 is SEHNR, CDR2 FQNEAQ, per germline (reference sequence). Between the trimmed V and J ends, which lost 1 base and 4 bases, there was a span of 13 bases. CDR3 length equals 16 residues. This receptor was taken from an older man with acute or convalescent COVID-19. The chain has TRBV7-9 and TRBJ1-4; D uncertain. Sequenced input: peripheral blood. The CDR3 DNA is TGTGCCAGCAGCTTAGGAGGGCTTGACCATAATGAAAAACTGTTTTTT. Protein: CASSLGGLDHNEKLFF.